The 19 T cell receptor beta chains listed next were all sequenced from one sample in a study of blood T cell repertoires in COVID-19. Repertoires were generated with immunoSEQ multiplex PCR, while TCRdb's copy carries only in-frame clones and drops some. The table shows around 250,000 clones, with 86% occurring only once. Sequencing used peripheral blood. These receptors originate from a man aged 25 to 40 who had recovered from COVID-19.

The V and J genes are TRBV24-1 and TRBJ2-7, with 10 bases aligning to TRBD1. Germline V gene sequence: CDR1 KGHDR, CDR2 SFDVKD. With V trimmed by 5 bases and J by 7 bases, 4 bases remained unmatched. There are 13 residues in the CDR3. Here the CDR3 reads CATSGDRGSEQYF. The CDR3 nucleotides are TGTGCCACCAGTGGGGACAGGGGTTCGGAGCAGTACTTC.

The rearrangement uses TRBV29-1 and TRBJ1-2; D call uncertain. CDR1 is SQVTM and CDR2 is ANQGSEA in the germline V gene. V lost 7 bases to trimming and J lost 8 bases, with 14 bases between them. This CDR3 contains 11 residues. CDR3 protein: CSALSSEGYTF. The CDR3 nucleotides read TGCAGCGCCCTTAGCAGCGAAGGCTACACCTTC.

This sequence joins TRBV6-2 or TRBV6-3 and TRBJ2-3; tentatively, D is TRBD1 (5 bases). Germline V gene lookup returns CDR1 MNHEY and CDR2 SVGEGT. V lost 4 bases, J lost 1 base, and 15 bases lay in between. This CDR3 has 16 residues. The CDR3 protein is CASSSGGHAGTDTQYF. Written as DNA, the CDR3 is TGTGCCAGCAGTTCAGGCGGACACGCGGGCACAGATACGCAGTATTTT.

This clone was observed a handful of times. The chain has TRBV5-4 and TRBJ1-1, with D maybe TRBD1 (6 bases). Trimming removed 1 base at V and 3 bases at J, with 16 bases between. The CDR3 loop spans 16 amino acids. Germline V gene data show CDR1 as SGHNT and CDR2 as YYREEE (reference sequence). This chain's CDR3 is CASSLQGTGGYTEAFF. CDR3 nucleotides: TGTGCCAGCAGCTTGCAGGGGACGGGGGGGTACACTGAAGCTTTCTTT.

The rearrangement links TRBV6-2 or TRBV6-3 to TRBJ2-5; unclear D gene. V dropped 1 base and J dropped 6 bases, with 21 bases sitting between them. The germline V gene has CDR1 MNHEY and CDR2 SVGEGT. CDR3 length: 17 amino acids. In DNA, the CDR3 is TGTGCCAGCAGTTACTTCTCCGACAAAATCCTCTCTCAGACCCAGTACTTC. Translated: CASSYFSDKILSQTQYF.

The J gene is TRBJ2-7, the V gene TRBV23-1; a weak D match, TRBD2 (6 bases). TRBV23-1 is marked as an open reading frame, function uncertain. This CDR3 spans 13 amino acids. V lost 4 bases to trimming and J lost 3 bases, with 10 bases between them. The CDR3 here is CASSPWDFYEQYF. CDR3 DNA: TGCGCCAGCAGTCCTTGGGACTTCTACGAGCAGTACTTC.

The V and J genes are TRBV6-5 and TRBJ2-7; D perhaps matches TRBD2 (5 bases). The CDR3 contains 12 residues. Trimming left V 5 bases short and J 6 bases short, with 11 bases between. Germline values: CDR1 MNHEY, CDR2 SVGAGI. The CDR3 reads CASSQLVTEQYF. DNA for the CDR3: TGTGCCAGCAGTCAACTAGTCACCGAGCAGTACTTC.

This chain links TRBV13 with TRBJ1-2; tentative D call: TRBD1 (6 bases). The CDR3 has 14 residues. The ends were cut back, 5 bases at V and 3 bases at J, with 13 bases in the middle. Germline loops: CDR1 PRHDT, CDR2 FYEKMQ (reference sequence). The CDR3 reads CASSDDRSDYGYTF. For the CDR3, the DNA is TGTGCCAGCAGCGATGACAGGTCTGACTATGGCTACACCTTC. Looking up the rest from reference TRBV13 and TRBJ1-2 gives the full variable domain: AAGVIQSPRHLIKEKRETATLKCYPIPRHDTVYWYQQGPGQDPQFLISFYEKMQSDKGSIPDRFSAQQFSDYHSELNMSSLELGDSALYFCASSDDRSDYGYTFGSGTRLTVV.

V gene TRBV5-1 combines with J gene TRBJ2-1; D may be TRBD2 (6 bases). The CDR3 sequence is 16 residues long. The germline V and J ends were trimmed by 4 bases and 0 bases, with 14 bases remaining between them. CDR1 SGHRS and CDR2 YFSETQ come from the germline V gene. The CDR3 DNA sequence: TGCGCCAGCAGCCTCGGACACGGGGGCTCCTACAATGAGCAGTTCTTC. Its translation is CASSLGHGGSYNEQFF. The variable domain in full, completed from reference TRBV5-1 and TRBJ2-1, reads KAGVTQTPRYLIKTRGQQVTLSCSPISGHRSVSWYQQTPGQGLQFLFEYFSETQRNKGNFPGRFSGRQFSNSRSEMNVSTLELGDSALYLCASSLGHGGSYNEQFFGPGTRLTVL.

This clone was seen once. The chain recombines TRBV10-3 with TRBJ1-2, with 7 nucleotides matching TRBD1. From germline, CDR1 is ENHRY and CDR2 SYGVKD. CDR3 length: 14 amino acids. V lost 6 bases, J lost 8 bases, and 12 bases stayed unmatched. The CDR3 DNA is TGTGCCATCAGCTTGACAGGGTCCACACCAGGCTACACCTTC. It yields the protein CAISLTGSTPGYTF.

The J gene is TRBJ1-5, the V gene TRBV9; D remains unclear. Trimming took off 3 bases at V and 0 bases at J, with 10 bases between the two ends. CDR3 length: 15 residues. Germline loops: CDR1 SGDLS, CDR2 YYNGEE. CDR3 in amino acids: CASSGGQASNQPQHF. The CDR3 DNA follows: TGTGCCAGCAGCGGTGGGCAAGCTAGCAATCAGCCCCAGCATTTT. Combining the CDR3 with reference TRBV9 and TRBJ1-5 gives the whole variable domain DSGVTQTPKHLITATGQRVTLRCSPRSGDLSVYWYQQSLDQGLQFLIQYYNGEERAKGNILERFSAQQFPDLHSELNLSSLELGDSALYFCASSGGQASNQPQHFGDGTRLSIL.

V gene TRBV30 combines with J gene TRBJ1-1; 7 bases match TRBD1. Unmatched junction bases numbered 4, after V lost 0 bases and J lost 3 bases. Per the germline V gene, CDR1 is GTSNPN and CDR2 is SVGIG (reference sequence). This CDR3 region has 14 residues. CDR3 region: CAWSVEGADTEAFF. CDR3 bases: TGTGCCTGGAGTGTAGAGGGGGCGGACACTGAAGCTTTCTTT.

The chain couples TRBV6-1 to TRBJ1-5; 8 bases align to TRBD1. Unmatched junction bases numbered 3, after V lost 0 bases and J lost 5 bases. Germline V gene data show CDR1 as MNHNS and CDR2 as SASEGT. This CDR3 spans 15 amino acids. The CDR3 loop reads CASSEARGLDQPQHF. In nucleotides, the CDR3 is TGTGCCAGCAGTGAAGCCAGGGGGCTTGATCAGCCCCAGCATTTT.

The genes are TRBV9 and TRBJ1-2; 8 nucleotides match TRBD1. V shed 0 bases and J 8 bases; nucleotides not matched to a gene: 15. In germline, CDR1 is SGDLS, CDR2 YYNGEE. The CDR3 runs 17 residues. CDR3 bases: TGTGCCAGCAGCGTAGAGGGGACAGGCGCCTCTATAGGGGGCTACACCTTC. Protein sequence: CASSVEGTGASIGGYTF.

The V call is TRBV2, the J call TRBJ2-1; D is undetermined. This CDR3 region has 15 residues. In germline, CDR1 is SNHLY, CDR2 FYNNEI. The V end lost 1 base, the J end lost 13 bases, and 20 bases lay between the germline ends. In DNA form, the CDR3 reads TGTGCCAGCAGTGAAGGGATTACAGTAAGCTTCGATCAGTTCTTC. It translates to CASSEGITVSFDQFF.

This chain connects TRBV12-3 or TRBV12-4 to TRBJ1-5; D possibly corresponds to TRBD1 (5 bases). The CDR3 runs to 13 residues. The V end lost 6 bases, the J end lost 7 bases, and 13 bases lay between the germline ends. CDR3 region: CASREGTVQPQHF. The DNA for the CDR3 is TGTGCCAGCAGGGAGGGGACGGTCCAGCCCCAGCATTTT.

The J gene is TRBJ2-1, the V gene TRBV3-1 (or the pseudogene TRBV3-2); TRBD2 aligns across 11 bases. With 1 base clipped from V and 7 bases from J, the junction kept 6 bases outside the gene matches. From germline, CDR1 is LGHDT and CDR2 YNNKEL (reference sequence). CDR3 length equals 16 residues. Here the CDR3 DNA reads TGTGCCAGCAGCCAAGTACTAGCGGGGGCGTGGAATGAGCAGTTCTTC. It translates to CASSQVLAGAWNEQFF.

The CDR3 region has the DNA TGTGCCAGCAGCCGAGACAGGGCGGTGCAGCCCCAGCATTTT. Translated: CASSRDRAVQPQHF. The V gene is TRBV6-5, the J gene TRBJ1-5; 7 bases fit TRBD1. Germline loops: CDR1 MNHEY, CDR2 SVGAGI. The CDR3 contains 14 residues. V shed 6 bases and J 7 bases; nucleotides not matched to a gene: 9.

This chain joins TRBV5-1 and TRBJ1-5, with TRBD1 matching over 12 bases. Germline V gene lookup returns CDR1 SGHRS and CDR2 YFSETQ. The CDR3 runs to 16 residues. V lost 2 bases to trimming and J lost 6 bases; unmatched junction nucleotides: 6. CDR3 nucleotide sequence: TGCGCCAGCAGCTTTGTACCGGGACAGGGGGCTCAGCCCCAGCATTTT. This gives the protein CASSFVPGQGAQPQHF.